This passage covers 21 T cell receptor beta chains from one sample sequenced in a study of blood T cells in healthy people across ages. It was with a sample-barcoded 5' primer and a J-beta primer mix that a second PCR of roughly 7 to 12 cycles was run. One entry per CDR3 protein, called by TCRdb with MiXCR from the 5' RACE reads. This sample has about 1.7 million distinct CDR3 sequences, with about 28% found just once. Specimen: blood. The receptor set was obtained from a woman aged 30 to 39 in good health.

V and J are TRBV12-3 or TRBV12-4 and TRBJ1-1, with D possibly TRBD1 on 6 matching bases. The CDR3 has 13 amino acids. V lost 6 bases, J lost 10 bases, and 18 bases lay in between. CDR3 coding DNA: TGTGCCAGCAGCAGGACAGACCCGAGAGCAGCTTTCTTT. It yields the protein CASSRTDPRAAFF.

This clonotype occurred a few times. This chain uses TRBV7-2 with TRBJ2-1; TRBD1 matches at 10 bases. From germline, CDR1 is SGHTA and CDR2 FQGNSA. V dropped 5 bases and J dropped 8; count of bases not matched to a gene: 9. CDR3 length: 15 amino acids. The CDR3: CASSPRDRGSDEQFF. The CDR3 nucleotides read TGTGCCAGCAGCCCCCGGGACAGGGGTTCGGATGAGCAGTTCTTC.

This chain connects TRBV29-1 to TRBJ2-1; TRBD2 is a possible D gene (6 bases). CDR1 SQVTM and CDR2 ANQGSEA come from the germline V gene. V was clipped by 6 bases and J by 6 bases, with 15 bases between them. This CDR3 has 13 amino acids. CDR3 amino acids: CSVPAGGINEQFF. The DNA for the CDR3 is TGCAGCGTCCCCGCCGGCGGGATCAATGAGCAGTTCTTC.

The rearrangement links TRBV12-3 or TRBV12-4 to TRBJ2-7; no clear D. V was clipped by 0 bases and J by 6 bases, with 6 bases between them. The CDR3 consists of 12 residues. CDR3 sequence reads: CASSLALLEQYF. CDR3 DNA: TGTGCCAGCAGTTTAGCGCTCCTCGAGCAGTACTTC.

A few counts support this clonotype. CDR3 sequence (DNA): TGCGCCAGCACTGAGAAGGGGGGTGGATCACCCCTCCACTTT. Amino acid sequence: CASTEKGGGSPLHF. V and J are TRBV5-1 and TRBJ1-6, with D perhaps matching TRBD1 (6 bases). Germline V gives CDR1 SGHRS, CDR2 YFSETQ. V lost 6 bases and J lost 10, with 17 bases in between. The CDR3 is 14 amino acids.

This chain links TRBV6-2 or TRBV6-3 with TRBJ2-1; D tentatively fits TRBD1 or TRBD2 (7 bases each). The CDR3 runs to 15 residues. The germline CDR1 and CDR2 sequences are MNHEY and SVGEGT. Trimming pared 6 bases from V and 6 bases from J, leaving 18 bases between. CDR3 protein: CASSPGGGERNEQFF. Here the CDR3 DNA reads TGTGCCAGCAGCCCAGGGGGAGGGGAACGCAATGAGCAGTTCTTC.

The chain couples TRBV2 to TRBJ1-6; D remains unclear. Per the germline V gene, CDR1 is SNHLY and CDR2 is FYNNEI. V gave up 7 bases and J gave up 4 bases, with 17 bases separating them. The CDR3 extends over 16 amino acids. The CDR3 reads CASKPGRADYNSPLHF. The CDR3 DNA reads as TGTGCCAGCAAGCCCGGACGGGCTGATTATAATTCACCCCTCCACTTT.

This chain uses TRBV25-1 with TRBJ1-6, with D maybe TRBD1 (5 bases). The CDR3 has 19 residues. The germline gives CDR1 MGHDK, CDR2 SYGVNS. With 4 bases removed from V and 0 bases from J, the gap between germline ends came to 19 bases. The CDR3 region is CASSGFRDSSFSYNSPLHF. CDR3 DNA sequence: TGTGCCAGCAGTGGGTTTCGCGACAGCTCCTTCTCCTATAATTCACCCCTCCACTTT.

Only a few counts were recorded for this clonotype. V is TRBV7-3 and J is TRBJ2-3, with D uncertain. Between the trimmed V and J ends, which lost 1 base and 1 base, there was a span of 9 bases. CDR1 is SGHTA, CDR2 FQGTGA, per germline. This CDR3 is 15 amino acids long. The CDR3 DNA is TGTGCCAGCAGCTTAATCGGAGACCGCACAGATACGCAGTATTTT. Translated, it gives CASSLIGDRTDTQYF.

This clonotype was seen at least ten times. The genes are TRBV10-1 and TRBJ1-4; D remains unclear. The V gene lost 3 bases and the J gene lost 0 bases, with 5 bases spanning the gap. The germline V gene has CDR1 WNHNN and CDR2 SYGVQD (reference sequence). CDR3 size: 14 residues. The CDR3 loop reads CASSDLSTNEKLFF. CDR3 in DNA: TGCGCCAGCAGTGATCTCTCAACTAATGAAAAACTGTTTTTT.

In its sample, this clonotype was seen many times. V and J are TRBV4-1 and TRBJ1-1; D perhaps matches TRBD1 (6 bases). From germline, CDR1 is MGHRA and CDR2 YSYEKL. V was shortened by 5 bases and J by 4 bases, with 11 bases between the two germline ends. This CDR3 has 13 amino acids. CDR3 bases: TGCGCCAGCAGCAGAACAGGGAGCACTGAAGCTTTCTTT. The encoded protein is CASSRTGSTEAFF.

This clonotype was found a few times. The chain links TRBV12-3 or TRBV12-4 to TRBJ2-7; TRBD1 matches 8 bases. This CDR3 is 16 amino acids long. V lost 5 bases to trimming and J lost 1 base; unmatched junction nucleotides: 10. DNA for the CDR3: TGTGCCAGCAGTAGAGGACAGGGAACCCTTTCCTACGAGCAGTACTTC. It codes for CASSRGQGTLSYEQYF.

The chain combines TRBV2 with TRBJ2-3; the D gene is possibly TRBD1 (5 bases). V was pared by 7 bases and J by 2 bases, with 16 bases between. From germline, CDR1 is SNHLY and CDR2 FYNNEI. CDR3 length: 15 residues. Here the CDR3 DNA reads TGTGCCAGCACCCAAGACAGTGCGACCACAGATACGCAGTATTTT. It translates to CASTQDSATTDTQYF.

This clonotype was observed a handful of times. The rearrangement links TRBV20-1 to TRBJ2-3, with D possibly TRBD2 on 6 matching bases. Per germline, CDR1 DFQATT and CDR2 SNEGSKA (reference sequence). The V and J ends lost 6 bases and 2 bases respectively, with 18 bases between them. The CDR3 sequence is 15 residues long. This chain's CDR3 is CSAVGGNAYTDTQYF. In DNA form, the CDR3 reads TGCAGTGCCGTCGGAGGGAACGCGTACACAGATACGCAGTATTTT.

Concerning this clonotype: The junction does not match germline at one end; this may be a read error. V and J are TRBV11-2 and TRBJ1-2, with D possibly matching TRBD1 (5 bases). Germline loops: CDR1 SGHAT, CDR2 FQNNGV. The length of the CDR3 is 15 residues. The CDR3 protein is CTSSPLDMTTYGYTF. DNA for the CDR3: TGTACCAGCAGCCCTCTGGACATGACAACCTATGGCTACACCTTC.

V gene TRBV28 combines with J gene TRBJ2-4; D is unclear. CDR1 and CDR2 from the germline V gene are MDHEN and SYDVKM. With 3 bases removed from V and 0 bases from J, the gap between germline ends came to 18 bases. This CDR3 has 18 amino acids. The CDR3 spells CASSFNRTYSRAKNIQYF. The CDR3 nucleotides are TGTGCCAGCAGTTTTAATCGCACATACTCGAGAGCCAAAAACATTCAGTACTTC. Full variable domain (missing parts from reference TRBV28 and TRBJ2-4): DVKVTQSSRYLVKRTGEKVFLECVQDMDHENMFWYRQDPGLGLRLIYFSYDVKMKEKGDIPEGYSVSREKKERFSLILESASTNQTSMYLCASSFNRTYSRAKNIQYFGAGTRLSVL.

Many counts were recorded for this clonotype. V usage is TRBV28 and J usage is TRBJ2-5; 9 nucleotides agree with TRBD1. CDR1 is MDHEN and CDR2 is SYDVKM in the germline V gene. CDR3 length: 14 amino acids. J was trimmed by 4 bases and V by 8 bases; bases with no gene match: 8. This CDR3 reads CASESHRGRETQYF. The CDR3 bases are TGTGCCAGCGAATCTCACAGGGGGCGAGAGACCCAGTACTTC. The full variable domain, completed using reference TRBV28 and TRBJ2-5, is DVKVTQSSRYLVKRTGEKVFLECVQDMDHENMFWYRQDPGLGLRLIYFSYDVKMKEKGDIPEGYSVSREKKERFSLILESASTNQTSMYLCASESHRGRETQYFGPGTRLLVL.

The V call is TRBV7-9, the J call TRBJ2-4; 8 bases are shared with TRBD2. The J segment lost 3 bases and the V segment lost 5 bases, leaving 12 bases of the junction unmatched. CDR3 length equals 17 residues. CDR1 and CDR2 from the germline V gene are SEHNR and FQNEAQ (reference sequence). CDR3 region: CASSPPRGGRGKNIQYF. Here the CDR3 DNA reads TGTGCCAGCAGCCCCCCCCGGGGGGGACGAGGCAAAAACATTCAGTACTTC.

This clonotype occurred a few times. The V call is TRBV7-2, the J call TRBJ2-5, with 9 nucleotides matching TRBD2. V dropped 5 bases and J dropped 11; count of bases not matched to a gene: 12. The length of the CDR3 is 14 residues. Germline values: CDR1 SGHTA, CDR2 FQGNSA. As DNA, the CDR3 is TGTGCCAGCAGCCGCATAGCGGGAGTCACTGAGCAGTACTTC. Its translation: CASSRIAGVTEQYF.

This clonotype was observed once. This chain joins TRBV15 and TRBJ2-3; 10 bases fit TRBD1. From germline, CDR1 is LNHNV and CDR2 YYDKDF (reference sequence). This CDR3 spans 15 amino acids. The V segment lost 1 base and the J segment 6 bases; nucleotides outside the gene matches: 4. Here the CDR3 reads CATSRGQGAWDTQYF. CDR3 bases: TGTGCCACCAGCAGAGGACAGGGGGCTTGGGATACGCAGTATTTT.

Points on this clonotype: This may arise from a read error, as a much more abundant clone is one base away. V usage is TRBV6-5 and J usage is TRBJ2-7, with D possibly matching TRBD1 (6 bases). The V end lost 4 bases, the J end lost 5 bases, and 21 bases lay between the germline ends. CDR1 and CDR2 (germline): MNHEY, SVGAGI. The CDR3 contains 16 residues. The CDR3 DNA sequence: TGTGCCAGCAGTTTCTCCTTGTACAGGGCTGGGGACGAGCAGTACTTC. Residues: CASSFSLYRAGDEQYF.